The 15 T cell receptor beta chains below were found in one sample sequenced in a study of blood T cell repertoires in COVID-19. Profiled with immunoSEQ multiplex PCR; TCRdb holds only in-frame clones, not every one. The sample lists approximately 170,000 clones, around nine tenths seen once, with 3% to 4% in the top ten. The sample was peripheral blood. These receptors all come from a man between 18 and 29 years old with active or convalescent COVID-19.

The chain carries TRBV28 and TRBJ2-2; 8 bases align to TRBD1. Germline V gene lookup returns CDR1 MDHEN and CDR2 SYDVKM. J lost 1 base, V lost 6 bases, and 10 bases had no gene match. The CDR3 is made up of 17 amino acids. The CDR3 DNA sequence: TGTGCCAGCAGCCGCCCCCCAGGGGGCGGGAACACCGGGGAGCTGTTTTTT. Translated: CASSRPPGGGNTGELFF.

This chain joins TRBV24-1 and TRBJ2-7; 9 bases line up with TRBD2. Per the germline V gene, CDR1 is KGHDR and CDR2 is SFDVKD. This CDR3 comprises 13 residues. V dropped 5 bases and J dropped 9; count of bases not matched to a gene: 7. CDR3 in amino acids: CATSVGAGGMQYF. The CDR3 nucleotides read TGTGCCACCAGTGTAGGCGCGGGAGGGATGCAGTACTTC.

This clone was counted a few times. V and J are TRBV7-9 and TRBJ1-1; D call uncertain. This CDR3 has 14 amino acids. V lost 3 bases and J 0 bases, leaving 8 bases between the germline ends. The germline gives CDR1 SEHNR, CDR2 FQNEAQ (reference sequence). CDR3 nucleotides: TGTGCCAGCAGCTTCAGCGGAATGAACACTGAAGCTTTCTTT. Translated, it gives CASSFSGMNTEAFF.

Concerning this clone: Different DNA sequences within this sample yield the same CDR3. The V gene is TRBV9, the J gene TRBJ2-5; 9 bases match TRBD2. The CDR3 is made up of 16 amino acids. Germline values: CDR1 SGDLS, CDR2 YYNGEE. V lost 0 bases and J lost 5; bases outside the gene matches: 8. CDR3 DNA sequence: TGTGCCAGCAGCGTAGGTGGCGGGGGGGCTAGCGAGACCCAGTACTTC. It specifies CASSVGGGGASETQYF.

This clone was observed once. The rearrangement joins TRBV18 to TRBJ2-7; 7 nucleotides line up with TRBD2. The germline CDR1 and CDR2 sequences are KGHSH and LQKENI. J was trimmed by 2 bases and V by 1 base; bases with no gene match: 5. This CDR3 spans 15 amino acids. The CDR3 bases are TGTGCCAGCTCACCACTTTCTAGCGGAGCCTACGAGCAGTACTTC. Protein: CASSPLSSGAYEQYF.

The chain has TRBV10-3 and TRBJ2-7, with a weak D call TRBD1 (6 bases). The CDR3 totals 13 residues. Germline CDR1 ENHRY, CDR2 SYGVKD. Trimming pared 8 bases from V and 6 bases from J, leaving 17 bases between. The CDR3 loop is CAIESGTTGEQYF. The CDR3 DNA follows: TGTGCCATCGAGTCGGGGACAACCGGCGAGCAGTACTTC.

This clone was observed once. V usage is TRBV2 and J usage is TRBJ2-7; D is possibly TRBD1 (5 bases). Trimming cost V 3 bases and J 6 bases, with 12 bases left between them. Germline CDR1 reads SNHLY; CDR2 reads FYNNEI. The CDR3 is 13 amino acids. The CDR3 sequence: CASSELGQGEQYF. CDR3 sequence (DNA): TGTGCCAGCAGTGAGCTAGGTCAGGGCGAGCAGTACTTC.

J is TRBJ2-3 and V is TRBV6-4, with 8 bases that match TRBD2. Germline loops: CDR1 MRHNA, CDR2 SNTAGT. CDR3 length: 16 amino acids. The trim removed 4 bases at V and 5 bases at J, leaving 11 bases unmatched. The CDR3 spells CASSVGDGRAIDTQYF. In DNA, the CDR3 is TGTGCCAGCAGTGTCGGTGACGGGAGGGCGATAGATACGCAGTATTTT.

V and J are TRBV15 and TRBJ1-5; D ambiguous. CDR3 length equals 15 residues. Deletions cut 1 base from V and 3 bases from J, with 10 bases between. In germline, CDR1 is LNHNV, CDR2 YYDKDF (reference sequence). CDR3 nucleotide sequence: TGTGCCACCAGCAGAGCCCCCCGTTCCAATCAGCCCCAGCATTTT. Amino acids: CATSRAPRSNQPQHF.

The V call is TRBV11-2, the J call TRBJ1-6; no clear D. From germline, CDR1 is SGHAT and CDR2 FQNNGV. Between the trimmed V and J ends, which lost 5 bases and 8 bases, there was a span of 13 bases. The CDR3 is 14 amino acids. CDR3 sequence reads: CASSVIRLDSPLHF. For the CDR3, the DNA is TGTGCCAGCAGCGTCATTAGATTGGATTCACCCCTCCACTTT.

This clone was picked up a small number of times. This rearrangement joins TRBV6-2 or TRBV6-3 to TRBJ1-2, with 8 nucleotides matching TRBD1. This CDR3 is built from 14 residues. Germline V gene lookup returns CDR1 MNHEY and CDR2 SVGEGT. The ends lost 2 bases at V and 5 bases at J; junction bases unmatched: 4. CDR3 sequence: CASSYLRGPYGYTF. The CDR3, as DNA: TGTGCCAGCAGTTACCTCAGGGGGCCTTATGGCTACACCTTC.

The CDR3 here is CASSGQAYNEQFF. The DNA for the CDR3 is TGTGCCAGCAGTGGACAGGCCTACAATGAGCAGTTCTTC. This chain connects TRBV2 to TRBJ2-1; tentatively, D is TRBD1 (6 bases). The V gene's germline CDR1 is SNHLY and CDR2 FYNNEI. This CDR3 has 13 residues. V shed 4 bases and J shed 2 bases, with 6 bases lying between them.

The chain joins TRBV5-6 to TRBJ1-2; D gene uncertain. CDR1 is SGHDT, CDR2 YYEEEE, per germline. This CDR3 comprises 12 residues. V gave up 1 base and J gave up 4 bases, with 5 bases separating them. The CDR3 loop is CASSLWSYGYTF. The CDR3, as DNA: TGTGCCAGCAGCTTGTGGAGCTATGGCTACACCTTC.

This chain links TRBV27 with TRBJ2-1, with D possibly matching TRBD1 (5 bases). The CDR3 is 13 residues long. The V gene's germline CDR1 is MNHEY and CDR2 SMNVEV (reference sequence). Trimming stripped 3 bases from V and 9 bases from J, with 12 bases between. DNA of the CDR3: TGTGCCAGCAGTTTCTCAGGGCTTGGTGAGCAGTTCTTC. Translating it yields CASSFSGLGEQFF.

The genes are TRBV25-1 and TRBJ2-5; maybe TRBD1 (5 bases). The CDR3 totals 15 residues. V gave up 3 bases and J gave up 2 bases, with 13 bases separating them. CDR1 and CDR2 (germline): MGHDK, SYGVNS. CDR3 protein: CASSDGAGWQETQYF. The DNA of the CDR3 is TGTGCCAGCAGTGATGGGGCAGGGTGGCAAGAGACCCAGTACTTC.